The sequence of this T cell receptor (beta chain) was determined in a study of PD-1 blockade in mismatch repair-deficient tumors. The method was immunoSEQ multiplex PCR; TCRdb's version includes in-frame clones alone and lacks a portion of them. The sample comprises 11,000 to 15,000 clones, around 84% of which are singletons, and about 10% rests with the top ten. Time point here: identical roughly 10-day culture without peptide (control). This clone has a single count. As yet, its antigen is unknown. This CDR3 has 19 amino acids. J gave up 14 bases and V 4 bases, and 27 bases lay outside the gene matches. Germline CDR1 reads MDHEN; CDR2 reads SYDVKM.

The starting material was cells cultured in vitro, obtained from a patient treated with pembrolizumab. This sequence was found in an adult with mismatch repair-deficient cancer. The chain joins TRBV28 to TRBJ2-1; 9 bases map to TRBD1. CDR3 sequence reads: CASSSTQGAGGTGTQKEFF. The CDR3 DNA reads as TGTGCCAGCAGTTCCACACAGGGGGCAGGGGGAACTGGGACCCAGAAAGAGTTCTTC. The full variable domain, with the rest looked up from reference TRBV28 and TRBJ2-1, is DVKVTQSSRYLVKRTGEKVFLECVQDMDHENMFWYRQDPGLGLRLIYFSYDVKMKEKGDIPEGYSVSREKKERFSLILESASTNQTSMYLCASSSTQGAGGTGTQKEFFGPGTRLTVL.